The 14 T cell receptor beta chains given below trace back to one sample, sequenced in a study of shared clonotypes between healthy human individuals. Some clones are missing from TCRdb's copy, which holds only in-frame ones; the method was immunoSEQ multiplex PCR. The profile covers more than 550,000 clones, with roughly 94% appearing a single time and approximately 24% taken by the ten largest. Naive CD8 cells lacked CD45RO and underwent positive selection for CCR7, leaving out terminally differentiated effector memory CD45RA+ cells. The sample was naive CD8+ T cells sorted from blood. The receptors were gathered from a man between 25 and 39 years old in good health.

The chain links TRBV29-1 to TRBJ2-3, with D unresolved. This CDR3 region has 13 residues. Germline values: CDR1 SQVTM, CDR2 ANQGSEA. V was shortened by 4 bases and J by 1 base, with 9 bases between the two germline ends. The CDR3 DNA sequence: TGCAGCGTTGTCGAGCAGGGCACAGATACGCAGTATTTT. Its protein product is CSVVEQGTDTQYF.

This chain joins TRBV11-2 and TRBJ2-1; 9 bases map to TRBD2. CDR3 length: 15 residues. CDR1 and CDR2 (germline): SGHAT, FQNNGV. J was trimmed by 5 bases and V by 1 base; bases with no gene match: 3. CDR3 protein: CASSLVSGGNNEQFF. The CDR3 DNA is TGTGCCAGCAGCTTAGTTAGCGGGGGAAACAATGAGCAGTTCTTC.

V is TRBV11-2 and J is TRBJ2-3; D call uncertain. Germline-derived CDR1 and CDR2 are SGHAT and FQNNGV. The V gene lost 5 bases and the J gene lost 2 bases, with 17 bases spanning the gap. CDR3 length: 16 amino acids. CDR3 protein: CASSPAPLSFTDTQYF. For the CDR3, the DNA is TGTGCCAGCAGCCCGGCACCTTTGAGCTTCACAGATACGCAGTATTTT.

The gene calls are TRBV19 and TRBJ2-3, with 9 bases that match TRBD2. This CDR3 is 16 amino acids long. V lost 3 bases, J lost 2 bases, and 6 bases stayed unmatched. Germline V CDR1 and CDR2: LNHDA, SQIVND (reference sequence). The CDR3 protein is CASSIMAGGPTDTQYF. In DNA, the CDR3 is TGTGCCAGTAGTATTATGGCGGGAGGGCCCACAGATACGCAGTATTTT. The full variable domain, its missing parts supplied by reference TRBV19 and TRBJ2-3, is DGGITQSPKYLFRKEGQNVTLSCEQNLNHDAMYWYRQDPGQGLRLIYYSQIVNDFQKGDIAEGYSVSREKKESFPLTVTSAQKNPTAFYLCASSIMAGGPTDTQYFGPGTRLTVL.

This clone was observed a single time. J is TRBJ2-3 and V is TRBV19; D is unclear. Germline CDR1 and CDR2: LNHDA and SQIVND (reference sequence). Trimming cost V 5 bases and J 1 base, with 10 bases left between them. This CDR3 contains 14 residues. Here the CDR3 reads CASSALPGTDTQYF. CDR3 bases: TGTGCCAGTAGTGCTCTCCCTGGCACAGATACGCAGTATTTT.

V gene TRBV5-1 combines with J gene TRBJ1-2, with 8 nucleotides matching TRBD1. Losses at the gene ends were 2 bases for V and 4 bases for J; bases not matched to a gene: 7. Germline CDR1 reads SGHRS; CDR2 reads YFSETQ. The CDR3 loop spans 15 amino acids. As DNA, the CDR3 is TGCGCCAGCAGCTTCGACAGGGGACGCGGCTATGGCTACACCTTC. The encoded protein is CASSFDRGRGYGYTF.

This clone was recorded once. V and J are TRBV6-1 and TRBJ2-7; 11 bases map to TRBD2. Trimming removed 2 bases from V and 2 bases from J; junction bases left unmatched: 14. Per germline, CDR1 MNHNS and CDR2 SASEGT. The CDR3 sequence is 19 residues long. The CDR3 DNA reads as TGTGCCAGCAGTGAAACCCCCCCCTTAGCGGGAGGGCACACCTACGAGCAGTACTTC. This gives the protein CASSETPPLAGGHTYEQYF.

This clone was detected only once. The CDR3 spells CASSDLDRFTEAFF. The CDR3 DNA is TGTGCCAGCTCAGATCTCGACCGGTTCACTGAAGCTTTCTTT. The V and J genes are TRBV18 and TRBJ1-1; D gene uncertain. V lost 5 bases to trimming and J lost 4 bases, with 14 bases between them. This CDR3 contains 14 residues. Germline lookup yields CDR1 KGHSH and CDR2 LQKENI.

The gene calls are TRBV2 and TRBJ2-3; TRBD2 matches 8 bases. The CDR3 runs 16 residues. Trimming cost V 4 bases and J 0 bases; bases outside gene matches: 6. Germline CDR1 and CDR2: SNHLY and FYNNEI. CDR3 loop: CASSGSSGSSTDTQYF. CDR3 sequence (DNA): TGTGCCAGCAGTGGCTCTAGCGGGTCCAGCACAGATACGCAGTATTTT.

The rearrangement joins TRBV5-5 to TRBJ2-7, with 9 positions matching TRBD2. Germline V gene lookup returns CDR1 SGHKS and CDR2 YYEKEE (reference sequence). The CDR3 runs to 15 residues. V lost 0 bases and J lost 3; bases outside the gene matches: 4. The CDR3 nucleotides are TGTGCCAGCAGCTTGGGGACTAGCGTTAACTACGAGCAGTACTTC. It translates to CASSLGTSVNYEQYF.

Here the CDR3 DNA reads TGTGCCAGCAGGGGGACGAGGACTAGCGGAACAGATACGCAGTATTTT. Protein product: CASRGTRTSGTDTQYF. V usage is TRBV6-6 and J usage is TRBJ2-3; 10 bases match TRBD2. There are 16 residues in the CDR3. Trimming removed 6 bases from V and 3 bases from J; junction bases left unmatched: 9. Germline V gene sequence: CDR1 MNHNY, CDR2 SVGAGI (reference sequence).

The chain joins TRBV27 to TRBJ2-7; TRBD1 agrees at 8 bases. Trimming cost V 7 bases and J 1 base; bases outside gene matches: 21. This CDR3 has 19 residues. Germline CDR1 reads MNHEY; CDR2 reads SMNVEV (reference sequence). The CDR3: CASKPSLWSGDRRSYEQYF. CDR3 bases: TGTGCCAGCAAACCATCATTATGGTCCGGGGACAGGCGGTCCTACGAGCAGTACTTC.

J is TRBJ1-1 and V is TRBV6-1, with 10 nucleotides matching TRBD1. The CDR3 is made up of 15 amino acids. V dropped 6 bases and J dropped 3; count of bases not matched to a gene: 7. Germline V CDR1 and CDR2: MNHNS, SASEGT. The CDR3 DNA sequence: TGTGCCAGCAGCCGAGGACAGGGGGGGGACACTGAAGCTTTCTTT. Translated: CASSRGQGGDTEAFF.

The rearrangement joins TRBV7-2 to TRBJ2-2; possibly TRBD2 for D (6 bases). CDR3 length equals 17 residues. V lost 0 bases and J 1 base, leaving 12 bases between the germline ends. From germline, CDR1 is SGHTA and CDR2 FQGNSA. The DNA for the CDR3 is TGTGCCAGCAGCTTAGCGCACGGACTACTGAACACCGGGGAGCTGTTTTTT. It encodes CASSLAHGLLNTGELFF.